This T cell receptor beta chain was identified in a study of blood T cell repertoires in COVID-19. In the study overall: From T cells, B-cell-depleted T cells, or PBMCs came the material, which was cDNA or gDNA.

Authors' methods: Reference gene primer amplification in the assay estimated nucleated cell counts. The method was immunoSEQ multiplex PCR; TCRdb's version includes in-frame clones alone and lacks a portion of them. V, J and clone size are those of that table, while D and trimming were read from the DNA. The sample contains 130,000 to 150,000 clones, approximately 80% of which appear only once. Trimming removed 4 bases at V and 3 bases at J, with 16 bases between. This CDR3 is built from 16 residues. The germline CDR1 and CDR2 sequences are SGHRS and YFSETQ. The sequencing input was peripheral blood. The sequence came from a human donor in a cohort sampled during active COVID-19. The chain has TRBV5-1 and TRBJ1-4; no definite D call. The CDR3 DNA is TGCGCCAGCAGCCCATTCCTACAGAGATCTAATGAAAAACTGTTTTTT. It translates to CASSPFLQRSNEKLFF.